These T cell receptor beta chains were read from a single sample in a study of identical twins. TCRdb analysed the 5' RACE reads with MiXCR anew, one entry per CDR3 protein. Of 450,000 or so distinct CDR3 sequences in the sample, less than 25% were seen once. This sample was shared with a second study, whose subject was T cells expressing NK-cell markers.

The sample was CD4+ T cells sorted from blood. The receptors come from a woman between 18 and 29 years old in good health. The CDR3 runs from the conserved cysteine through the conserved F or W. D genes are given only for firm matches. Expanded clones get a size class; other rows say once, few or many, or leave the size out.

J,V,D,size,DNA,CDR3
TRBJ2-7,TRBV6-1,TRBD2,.,TGTGCCAGCAGTCCCTGGAAAGCGGGAAACTCCTACGAGCAGTACTTC,CASSPWKAGNSYEQYF
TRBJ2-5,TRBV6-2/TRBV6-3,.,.,TGTGCCAGCAGTCTAACAGGGATCGAGACCCAGTACTTC,CASSLTGIETQYF
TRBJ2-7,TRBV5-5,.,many,TGTGCCAGCAGCTTGGTTGACAGCTACGAGCAGTACTTC,CASSLVDSYEQYF
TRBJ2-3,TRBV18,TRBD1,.,TGTGCCAGCTCACCGATTCCGGACAGGCCGAGGGATACGCAGTATTTT,CASSPIPDRPRDTQYF
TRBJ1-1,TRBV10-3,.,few,TGTGCCATCAGGACTGGGGGTTCTAAGGGTCAGACCCGGGAGAACACTGAAGCTTTCTTT,CAIRTGGSKGQTRENTEAFF
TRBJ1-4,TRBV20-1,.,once,TGCAGTGCTAGCACCCTTAATGAAAAACTGTTTTTT,CSASTLNEKLFF
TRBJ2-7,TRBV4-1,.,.,TGCGCCAGCAGCCTTGAAGGGAACCCCGACAGTGAGCAGTACTTC,CASSLEGNPDSEQYF
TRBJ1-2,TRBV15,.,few,TGTGCCACCAGCAGAGATTATGAGGGACCGGGTGGCTACACCTTC,CATSRDYEGPGGYTF
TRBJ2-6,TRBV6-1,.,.,TGTGCCAGCAGTGAAGTAAGGAGCACGGCCAACGTCCTGACTTTC,CASSEVRSTANVLTF
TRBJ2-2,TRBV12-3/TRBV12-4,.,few,TGTGCCAGCGCGATATCCGGTGGACGGGAGCTGTTTTTT,CASAISGGRELFF
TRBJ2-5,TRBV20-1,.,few,TGCAGTGCTGGGAGGACAGACGGAGAGACCCAGTACTTC,CSAGRTDGETQYF